Presented here are 5 T cell receptor beta chains from one specimen sequenced in a study of T-cell reconstitution after alpha-beta-depleted transplantation in children. The authors prepared the TCRbeta library with unique molecular identifiers. One entry per CDR3 protein results from TCRdb running MiXCR on the PCR reads. The sample carries roughly 300,000 distinct CDR3 sequences, about 9.4% recorded once. The specimen comprised PBMCs from the stem cell graft donor, sampled from the stem cell graft. These receptors came from a human donor who donated a stem cell graft to a child with acute lymphoblastic leukemia.

This clonotype was recorded a few times. The chain couples TRBV12-3 or TRBV12-4 to TRBJ2-1; 12 bases are a match to TRBD2. The ends lost 1 base at V and 8 bases at J; junction bases unmatched: 3. The CDR3 covers 15 residues. For the CDR3, the DNA is TGTGCCAGCAGTTTAGAGGGACTAGCGGGTGATGAGCAGTTCTTC. As protein: CASSLEGLAGDEQFF.

Only a few counts were recorded for this clonotype. The gene calls are TRBV6-4 and TRBJ2-1, with 10 bases identical to TRBD2. The CDR3 extends over 13 amino acids. Germline CDR1 reads MRHNA; CDR2 reads SNTAGT. V was clipped by 4 bases and J by 9 bases; unmatched bases: 3. CDR3 amino acids: CASSVGLATEQFF. CDR3 bases: TGTGCCAGCAGTGTGGGACTAGCGACTGAGCAGTTCTTC.

The genes are TRBV21-1 and TRBJ1-2; the table assigns TRBD1, which was not confirmed against the DNA. TRBV21-1 has pseudogene status. The CDR3 spans 15 residues. This CDR3 is CASSRGDRILHGYTF. CDR3 bases: TGTGCCAGCAGCCGTGGGGACAGGATTCTACATGGCTACACCTTC.

This rearrangement joins TRBV5-1 to TRBJ2-3; D is perhaps TRBD2 (6 bases). Germline V gene lookup returns CDR1 SGHRS and CDR2 YFSETQ. Trimming removed 7 bases at V and 0 bases at J, with 12 bases between. There are 14 residues in the CDR3. The CDR3: CASGRSSSTDTQYF. The CDR3, as DNA: TGCGCCAGCGGGAGGAGCTCCAGCACAGATACGCAGTATTTT.

This clonotype showed up just a few times. This chain connects TRBV10-3 to TRBJ2-7; D may be TRBD1 (5 bases). The germline V gene encodes CDR1 ENHRY and CDR2 SYGVKD. CDR3 size: 15 residues. V was cut by 0 bases and J by 9 bases, with 18 bases left in between. CDR3 sequence reads: CAISESGHPISGQYF. The DNA of the CDR3 is TGTGCCATCAGTGAGTCAGGACACCCGATATCTGGGCAGTACTTC.